This record looks at one T cell receptor beta chain sequence and its context. Antigen: not known. Mismatch with germline at one junction end may stem from a read error. The record originates from a study of cytomegalovirus exposure and HLA in healthy donors. Overall study findings and caveats: The listing of 150 or so TCR beta chains classed them as cytomegalovirus-associated.

The PCR ran on 60 Vbeta and 13 Jbeta primers. TCRdb keeps only in-frame clones here, not all; method: immunoSEQ multiplex PCR. Of around 200,000 clones listed, roughly 90% are singletons. The sequencing input was PBMCs. The TCR sequence derives from a woman aged 25 to 39 in good health and CMV-seronegative.

This chain's CDR3 is CASSSGTGGETQYF. The DNA of the CDR3 is TGTGCTAGCAGCTCCGGGACAGGAGGAGAGACCCAGTACTTC. The chain recombines TRBV7-7 with TRBJ2-5, with 8 bases aligning to TRBD1. Germline V gene data show CDR1 as SSHAT and CDR2 as FNYEAQ (reference sequence). There are 14 residues in the CDR3.